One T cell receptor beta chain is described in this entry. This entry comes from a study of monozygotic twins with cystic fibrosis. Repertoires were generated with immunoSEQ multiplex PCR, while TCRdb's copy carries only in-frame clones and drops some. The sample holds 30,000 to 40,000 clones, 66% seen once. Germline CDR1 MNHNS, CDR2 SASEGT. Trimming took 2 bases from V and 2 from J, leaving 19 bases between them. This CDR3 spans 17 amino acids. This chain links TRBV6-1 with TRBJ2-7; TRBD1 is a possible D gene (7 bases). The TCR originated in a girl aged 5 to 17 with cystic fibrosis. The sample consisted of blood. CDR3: CASSEHRRGAAPYEQYV. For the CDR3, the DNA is TGTGCCAGCAGTGAACATCGCAGGGGGGCGGCTCCCTACGAGCAGTACGTC.